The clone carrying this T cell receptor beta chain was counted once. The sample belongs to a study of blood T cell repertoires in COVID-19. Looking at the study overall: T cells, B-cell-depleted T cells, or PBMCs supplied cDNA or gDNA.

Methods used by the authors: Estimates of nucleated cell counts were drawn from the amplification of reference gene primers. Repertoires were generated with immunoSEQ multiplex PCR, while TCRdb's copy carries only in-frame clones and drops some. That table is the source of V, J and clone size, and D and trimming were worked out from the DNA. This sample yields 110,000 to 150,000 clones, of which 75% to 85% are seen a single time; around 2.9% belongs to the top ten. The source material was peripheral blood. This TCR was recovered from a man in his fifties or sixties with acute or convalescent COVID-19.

The CDR3 spells CATSRALENTEAFF. CDR3 nucleotide sequence: TGTGCCACCAGCAGAGCTTTAGAGAACACTGAAGCTTTCTTT. The chain uses TRBV15 and TRBJ1-1; D not resolved. The CDR3 consists of 14 residues. Trimming removed 1 base at V and 1 base at J, with 7 bases between. Germline CDR1 and CDR2: LNHNV and YYDKDF (reference sequence).